Described below is a single TCR beta chain sequence and its context. Its antigen is currently not known. No per-base quality is available; no much larger clone lies one base away. TCR beta CDR3 regions were amplified from RNA transcripts. The first round of RT-PCR for the TCR CDR3 was performed with the HTBI primer set and the Qiagen OneStep RT-PCR kit. A second multiplex PCR round built the libraries, followed by size selection and purification. The libraries were sequenced on an Illumina HiSeq2000 using paired-end 100 bp reads. For the original study's pipeline: Raw data were processed with SOAPnuke, discarding reads with adapters, uncalled bases, mean Phred below 15, or no exact constant-primer or identifier match. High-quality paired reads were merged with COPE v1.2.5, and unique nucleotide sequences were defined as clonotypes. Clonotypes were aligned to IMGT TRBV, TRBD and TRBJ reference segments using MiTCR v1.1. The analysis was restricted to V-J combinations with a frequency above 0.0001, which together covered 99.2% of the repertoires. The TCS score was defined as F50 (clonal expansion) divided by E x V (chaos), with BLOSUM62-based TCRdist calculated between CDR3 peptides within each V-J. Welch's t-statistics and random forest reduced 450 to 600 V-J features to 10 to 15, which were used in a naive Bayes classifier (R e1071). The public sequencing data were trimmed at Q25 with fastp and processed into clonotypes with MiXCR by TCRdb, which kept only in-frame beta chains. Identical CDR3 proteins give one entry, which carries the most common genes and DNA. The V and J calls, along with clone size, are taken from TCRdb and not from the paper's own processing. Recorded for this sample are approximately 370,000 distinct CDR3 sequences; about 15% of them occurred a single time. The biggest ten clones account for around a third of the sample.

Stable Graves' hyperthyroidism was defined as the absence of progression to ophthalmopathy over 18 months of follow-up. Hyperthyroidism patients were newly diagnosed, had a disease duration of under 2 months, and were aged 18 to 65 years. Patients with uncontrolled infections, other autoimmune diseases, pregnancy or lactation were excluded. Clinical symptoms, serum thyroxine and TRAb, thyroid ultrasound, and orbital computed tomography formed the basis for the diagnoses. PBMCs were isolated from approximately 10 ml of fresh peripheral blood by Ficoll-Paque density gradient centrifugation. Total RNA was extracted using Trizol reagent, and RNA quality was assessed on an Agilent 2100 Bioanalyzer. This record belongs to a study of T cells in Graves' hyperthyroidism and ophthalmopathy (dated 2019 in TCRdb). For the wider study: Peripheral blood samples were taken at the time of initial diagnosis, prior to any treatment. To identify distinguishing TCR V-J signatures, a discovery cohort of 90 to 100 patients was used, comprising some 45 with Graves' ophthalmopathy and under 60 with stable Graves' hyperthyroidism. The 100 or so discovery patients were randomly divided into training and test sets at a 7:3 ratio. TCR Vbeta CDR3 sequencing of roughly 140 peripheral blood samples (over 40 ophthalmopathy, roughly 72 hyperthyroidism and around 17 progressor patients) is reported in the paper. After sampling, hyperthyroidism patients received methimazole starting at 30 mg daily, and ophthalmopathy patients received high-dose intravenous methylprednisolone. An independent validation cohort of under 20 hyperthyroidism patients and about 15 patients who later progressed to ophthalmopathy tested prospective prediction of ophthalmopathy. Thyroid tissue and blood T-cell repertoires from six Graves' hyperthyroidism patients were also compared in the study. The research as a whole found: Sample size was not statistically predetermined, and investigators were not blinded to group allocation. Most expanded thyroid clonotypes (frequency above 0.001) were also found in blood, which suggests that blood repertoires may mirror thyroid immune responses. A 13 V-J signature model separated ophthalmopathy from stable hyperthyroidism, with 87.88% sensitivity and roughly 81% specificity in cross-validation and 80%/75% in testing. In validation, progression to ophthalmopathy was predicted by the model with 70% to 71% sensitivity and 72% to 85% specificity, a median of about 6.4 months before onset.

From its cysteine to its phenylalanine, the CDR3 spans 16 amino acids. Of all the DNA, just the CDR3 is kept, 48 bases in frame from base 1. V is clipped by 5 bases and J by 5 bases, and the sequence between their germline boundaries is 21 bases long. This TCR was recovered from a woman in her twenties or thirties with Graves' hyperthyroidism. Sequenced input: blood. The rearranged segments are TRBV12-3 or TRBV12-4 and TRBJ1-1, with the identity of the D gene unclear. The nucleotide sequence is given as TGTGCCAGCAGTATACGGACGCCCGGGAGTGGGACTGAAGCTTTCTTT. It translates to CASSIRTPGSGTEAFF.